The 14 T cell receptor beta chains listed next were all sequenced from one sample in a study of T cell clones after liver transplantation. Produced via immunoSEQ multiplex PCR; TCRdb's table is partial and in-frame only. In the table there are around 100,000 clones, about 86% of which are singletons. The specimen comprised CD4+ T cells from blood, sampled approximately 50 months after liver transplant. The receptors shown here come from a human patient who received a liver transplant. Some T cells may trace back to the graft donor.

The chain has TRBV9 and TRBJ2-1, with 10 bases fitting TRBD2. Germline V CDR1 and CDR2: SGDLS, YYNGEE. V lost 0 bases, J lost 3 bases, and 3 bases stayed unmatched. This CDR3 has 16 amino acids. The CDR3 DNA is TGTGCCAGCAGCGTAGGGCCTAGCGGGGGCTACAATGAGCAGTTCTTC. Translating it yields CASSVGPSGGYNEQFF.

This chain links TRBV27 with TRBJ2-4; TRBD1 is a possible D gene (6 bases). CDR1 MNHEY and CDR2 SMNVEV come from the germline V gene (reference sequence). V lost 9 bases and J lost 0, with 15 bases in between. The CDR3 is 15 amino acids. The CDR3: CASRQDSLAKNIQYF. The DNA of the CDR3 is TGTGCCAGTCGACAGGACAGCTTAGCCAAAAACATTCAGTACTTC.

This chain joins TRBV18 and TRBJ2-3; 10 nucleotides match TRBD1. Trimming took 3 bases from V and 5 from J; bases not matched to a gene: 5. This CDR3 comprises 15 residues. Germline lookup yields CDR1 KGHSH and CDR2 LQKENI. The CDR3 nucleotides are TGTGCCAGCTCACCCGGACAGGGGGTGATAGATACGCAGTATTTT. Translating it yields CASSPGQGVIDTQYF. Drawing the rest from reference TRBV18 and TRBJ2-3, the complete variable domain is NAGVMQNPRHLVRRRGQEARLRCSPMKGHSHVYWYRQLPEEGLKFMVYLQKENIIDESGMPKERFSAEFPKEGPSILRIQQVVRGDSAAYFCASSPGQGVIDTQYFGPGTRLTVL.

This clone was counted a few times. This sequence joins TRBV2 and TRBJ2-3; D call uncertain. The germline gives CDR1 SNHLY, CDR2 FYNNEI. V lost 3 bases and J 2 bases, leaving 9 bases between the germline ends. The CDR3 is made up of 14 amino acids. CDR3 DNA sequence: TGTGCCAGCAGTGACCTCGCGCCCACAGATACGCAGTATTTT. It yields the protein CASSDLAPTDTQYF.

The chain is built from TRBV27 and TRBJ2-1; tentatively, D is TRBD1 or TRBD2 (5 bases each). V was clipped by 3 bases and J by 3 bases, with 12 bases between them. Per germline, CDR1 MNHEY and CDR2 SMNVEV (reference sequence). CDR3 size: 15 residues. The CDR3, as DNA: TGTGCCAGCAGTTTTTGGGGACGGAGCTACAATGAGCAGTTCTTC. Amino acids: CASSFWGRSYNEQFF.

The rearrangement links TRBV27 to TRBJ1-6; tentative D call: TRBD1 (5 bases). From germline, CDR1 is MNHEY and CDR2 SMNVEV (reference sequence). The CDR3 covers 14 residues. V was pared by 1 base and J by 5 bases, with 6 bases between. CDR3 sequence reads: CASSLWGDNSPLHF. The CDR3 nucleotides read TGTGCCAGCAGTTTATGGGGCGATAATTCACCCCTCCACTTT.

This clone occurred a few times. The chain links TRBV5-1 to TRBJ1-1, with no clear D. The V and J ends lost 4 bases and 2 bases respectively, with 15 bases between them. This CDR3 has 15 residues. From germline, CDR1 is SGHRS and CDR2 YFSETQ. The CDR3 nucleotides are TGCGCCAGCAGCCCACGGGGTGGGGTCAACACTGAAGCTTTCTTT. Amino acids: CASSPRGGVNTEAFF.

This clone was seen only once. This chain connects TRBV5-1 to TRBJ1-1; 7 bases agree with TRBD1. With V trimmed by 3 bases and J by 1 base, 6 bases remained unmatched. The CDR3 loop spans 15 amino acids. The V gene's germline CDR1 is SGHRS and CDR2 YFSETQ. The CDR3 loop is CASSSTGDPNTEAFF. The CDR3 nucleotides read TGCGCCAGCAGCTCCACAGGGGATCCGAACACTGAAGCTTTCTTT. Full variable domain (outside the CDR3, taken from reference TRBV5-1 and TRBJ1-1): KAGVTQTPRYLIKTRGQQVTLSCSPISGHRSVSWYQQTPGQGLQFLFEYFSETQRNKGNFPGRFSGRQFSNSRSEMNVSTLELGDSALYLCASSSTGDPNTEAFFGQGTRLTVV.

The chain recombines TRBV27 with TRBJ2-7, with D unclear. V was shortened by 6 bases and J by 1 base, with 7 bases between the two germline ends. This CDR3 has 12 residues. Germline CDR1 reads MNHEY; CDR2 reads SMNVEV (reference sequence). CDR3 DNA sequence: TGTGCCAGCAGCGCTCCTTCCTACGAGCAGTACTTC. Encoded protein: CASSAPSYEQYF.

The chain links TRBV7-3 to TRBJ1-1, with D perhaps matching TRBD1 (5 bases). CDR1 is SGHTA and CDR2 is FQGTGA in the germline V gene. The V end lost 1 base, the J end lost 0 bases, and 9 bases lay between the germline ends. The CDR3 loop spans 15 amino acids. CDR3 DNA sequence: TGTGCCAGCAGCTTAATACCAGGGATGAACACTGAAGCTTTCTTT. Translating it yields CASSLIPGMNTEAFF.

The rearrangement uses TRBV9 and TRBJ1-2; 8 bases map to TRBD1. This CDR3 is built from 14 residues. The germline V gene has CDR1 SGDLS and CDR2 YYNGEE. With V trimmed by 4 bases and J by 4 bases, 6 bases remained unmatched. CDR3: CASSTPGGGYGYTF. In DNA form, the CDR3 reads TGTGCCAGCAGCACCCCAGGGGGCGGCTATGGCTACACCTTC.

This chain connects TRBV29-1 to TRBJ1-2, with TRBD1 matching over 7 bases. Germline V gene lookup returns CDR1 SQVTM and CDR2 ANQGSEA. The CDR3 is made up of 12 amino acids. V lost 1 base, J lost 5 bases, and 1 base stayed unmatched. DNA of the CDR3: TGCAGCGTTGAAGGGGGACAGTATGGCTACACCTTC. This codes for CSVEGGQYGYTF.

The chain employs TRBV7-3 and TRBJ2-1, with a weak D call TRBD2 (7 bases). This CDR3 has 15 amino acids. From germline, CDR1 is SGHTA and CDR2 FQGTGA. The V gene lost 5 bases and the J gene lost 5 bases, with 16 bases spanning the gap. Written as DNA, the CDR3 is TGTGCCAGCAGCGCTGGGGGCGGGAGCGACAATGAGCAGTTCTTC. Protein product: CASSAGGGSDNEQFF.

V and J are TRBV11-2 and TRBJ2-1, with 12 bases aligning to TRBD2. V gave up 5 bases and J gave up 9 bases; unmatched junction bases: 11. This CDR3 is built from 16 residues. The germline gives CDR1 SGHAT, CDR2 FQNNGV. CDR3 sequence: CASSGALAGGSGEQFF. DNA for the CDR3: TGTGCCAGCAGCGGAGCACTAGCGGGAGGATCAGGTGAGCAGTTCTTC.